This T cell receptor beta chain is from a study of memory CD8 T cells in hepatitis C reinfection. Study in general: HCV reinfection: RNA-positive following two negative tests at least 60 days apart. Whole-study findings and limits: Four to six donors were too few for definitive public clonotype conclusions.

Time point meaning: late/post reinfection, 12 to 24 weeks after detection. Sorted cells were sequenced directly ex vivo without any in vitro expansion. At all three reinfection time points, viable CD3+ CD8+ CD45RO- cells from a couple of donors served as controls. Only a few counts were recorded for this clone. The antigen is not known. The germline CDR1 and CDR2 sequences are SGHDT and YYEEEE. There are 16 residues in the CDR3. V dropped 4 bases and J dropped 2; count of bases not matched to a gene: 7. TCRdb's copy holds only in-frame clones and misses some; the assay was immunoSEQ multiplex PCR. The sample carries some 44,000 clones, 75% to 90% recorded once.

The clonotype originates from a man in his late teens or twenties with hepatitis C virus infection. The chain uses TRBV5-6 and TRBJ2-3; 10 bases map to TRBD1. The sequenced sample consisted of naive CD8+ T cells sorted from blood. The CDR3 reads CASSPFGTGVTDTQYF. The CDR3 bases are TGTGCCAGCAGCCCATTCGGGACAGGGGTCACAGATACGCAGTATTTT.